The rows below give T cell receptor beta chains drawn from one sample of a study of blood T cell repertoires in COVID-19. Clones were sequenced by immunoSEQ multiplex PCR, and TCRdb holds only the in-frame ones, with some missing. In the table there are tens of thousands of clones, around 85% of which are singletons. The sample was peripheral blood. The receptors originated from a man in his fifties or sixties with acute or convalescent COVID-19. Both conserved end residues are part of each CDR3. Each record gives: V gene, J gene, clone size, D gene, CDR3 DNA, CDR3 protein. The D gene is left open where the match is weak. Clone size is shown for a subset of rows, as once, few, many or a class of expanded clone.

V gene: TRBV2; J gene: TRBJ2-4; clone size: .; D gene: TRBD1; CDR3 DNA: TGTGCCAGCAGTGAAGGGACAGGCATTCAGTACTTC; CDR3 protein: CASSEGTGIQYF
V gene: TRBV25-1; J gene: TRBJ1-2; clone size: .; D gene: .; CDR3 DNA: TGTGCCAGCAGAACAGGCTCGTACTATGGCTACACCTTC; CDR3 protein: CASRTGSYYGYTF
V gene: TRBV10-3; J gene: TRBJ1-1; clone size: .; D gene: TRBD1; CDR3 DNA: TGTGCCATCAGTAACGGACAGGGAGTGAACACTGAAGCTTTCTTT; CDR3 protein: CAISNGQGVNTEAFF
V gene: TRBV7-9; J gene: TRBJ2-7; clone size: .; D gene: .; CDR3 DNA: TGTGCCAGCAGCTCAGGGGGGCGGGACGGTTCCTACGAGCAGTACTTC; CDR3 protein: CASSSGGRDGSYEQYF
V gene: TRBV14; J gene: TRBJ2-7; clone size: .; D gene: TRBD2; CDR3 DNA: TGTGCCAGCAGCCCCTGGACTAGCGACCTCTACGAGCAGTACTTC; CDR3 protein: CASSPWTSDLYEQYF
V gene: TRBV30; J gene: TRBJ2-1; clone size: .; D gene: TRBD2; CDR3 DNA: TGTGCCTGGAATCCCGCCGGGACTAGCGGGATATATGAGCAGTTCTTC; CDR3 protein: CAWNPAGTSGIYEQFF
V gene: TRBV4-3; J gene: TRBJ2-2; clone size: .; D gene: .; CDR3 DNA: TGCGCCAGCAGCCAAGGACATTCCGGGGAGCTGTTTTTT; CDR3 protein: CASSQGHSGELFF
V gene: TRBV27; J gene: TRBJ2-7; clone size: few; D gene: TRBD2; CDR3 DNA: TGTGCCAGCAGTTCCCCAGGACTAGCGGGGGAGCAGTACTTC; CDR3 protein: CASSSPGLAGEQYF
V gene: TRBV11-2; J gene: TRBJ2-1; clone size: .; D gene: TRBD1; CDR3 DNA: TGTGCCAGCGGGACAGGCCTTGAGCAGTTCTTC; CDR3 protein: CASGTGLEQFF
V gene: TRBV21-1; J gene: TRBJ1-1; clone size: .; D gene: .; CDR3 DNA: TGTGCCAGCAGCATGCGAGCTTTCTTT; CDR3 protein: CASSMRAFF
V gene: TRBV7-2; J gene: TRBJ2-7; clone size: .; D gene: .; CDR3 DNA: TGTGCCAGCAGCTACCTCCACGCGGGGTTTTACGAGCAGTACTTC; CDR3 protein: CASSYLHAGFYEQYF
V gene: TRBV6-5; J gene: TRBJ1-2; clone size: .; D gene: .; CDR3 DNA: TGTGCCAGCAGAGCGCTCCAGAAACCCTATGGCTACACCTTC; CDR3 protein: CASRALQKPYGYTF
V gene: TRBV16; J gene: TRBJ2-2; clone size: .; D gene: .; CDR3 DNA: TGTGCCAGCAGCCCACTCGTTGGCAGGGGGGACACCGGGGAGCTGTTTTTT; CDR3 protein: CASSPLVGRGDTGELFF
V gene: TRBV15; J gene: TRBJ1-1; clone size: .; D gene: .; CDR3 DNA: TGTGCCACCGGCCGCCCGGGAAGGGTGGGCACTGAAGCTTTCTTT; CDR3 protein: CATGRPGRVGTEAFF
V gene: TRBV6-5; J gene: TRBJ1-4; clone size: .; D gene: TRBD1; CDR3 DNA: TGTGCCAGCAGTTACTCGACAGGGACAGCTAATGAAAAACTGTTTTTT; CDR3 protein: CASSYSTGTANEKLFF
V gene: TRBV4-3; J gene: TRBJ1-4; clone size: .; D gene: .; CDR3 DNA: TGCGCCAGCAGCCAAGCGCCCGACGGGGCTAATGAAAAACTGTTTTTT; CDR3 protein: CASSQAPDGANEKLFF
V gene: TRBV27; J gene: TRBJ1-1; clone size: .; D gene: .; CDR3 DNA: TGTGCCAGCAGTTTAAGATGGGGGGGCTCTGAAGCTTTCTTT; CDR3 protein: CASSLRWGGSEAFF
V gene: TRBV10-3; J gene: TRBJ1-5; clone size: .; D gene: TRBD1; CDR3 DNA: TGTGCCATCAGGGACAGGAGTGATCAGCCCCAGCATTTT; CDR3 protein: CAIRDRSDQPQHF
V gene: TRBV5-6; J gene: TRBJ2-7; clone size: .; D gene: .; CDR3 DNA: TGTGCCAGCAGCTTGGCCGAGACAGATAGGACCGAGCAGTACTTC; CDR3 protein: CASSLAETDRTEQYF
V gene: TRBV28; J gene: TRBJ2-7; clone size: .; D gene: TRBD1; CDR3 DNA: TGTGCCAGCAGCGCCACCCGGGACAGGGGGGACGAGCAGTACTTC; CDR3 protein: CASSATRDRGDEQYF
V gene: TRBV28; J gene: TRBJ2-2; clone size: .; D gene: .; CDR3 DNA: TGTGCCAGCAGTTCAGGACAGTTCAACACCGGGGAGCTGTTTTTT; CDR3 protein: CASSSGQFNTGELFF
V gene: TRBV11-3; J gene: TRBJ2-7; clone size: .; D gene: .; CDR3 DNA: TGTGCCAGCAGCTTAAATAGCTACGAGCAGTACTTC; CDR3 protein: CASSLNSYEQYF
V gene: TRBV5-5; J gene: TRBJ1-4; clone size: .; D gene: .; CDR3 DNA: TGTGCCAGCAGCTGGAACAGGGCTAGGACGGGTGAAAAACTGTTTTTT; CDR3 protein: CASSWNRARTGEKLFF
V gene: TRBV7-3; J gene: TRBJ2-3; clone size: .; D gene: .; CDR3 DNA: TGTGCCAGCAGCTTAGGGCGGGACTCACATACAGATACGCAGTATTTT; CDR3 protein: CASSLGRDSHTDTQYF
V gene: TRBV11-2; J gene: TRBJ1-1; clone size: .; D gene: .; CDR3 DNA: TGTGCCAGCACCTGGGCCGGGAAGAACACTGAAGCTTTCTTT; CDR3 protein: CASTWAGKNTEAFF
V gene: TRBV28; J gene: TRBJ2-7; clone size: .; D gene: .; CDR3 DNA: TGTGCCAGCAGTTTCCTGGGGAATCGGGGCGAGCAGTACTTC; CDR3 protein: CASSFLGNRGEQYF
V gene: TRBV30; J gene: TRBJ1-1; clone size: .; D gene: TRBD1; CDR3 DNA: TGTGCCTGGAGTCTTACAGGGGACCAGAGACTGAACCGGTTTAAATATCGGGGCACTGAAGCTTTCTTT; CDR3 protein: CAWSLTGDQRLNRFKYRGTEAFF
V gene: TRBV9; J gene: TRBJ1-1; clone size: .; D gene: .; CDR3 DNA: TGTGCCAGCAGCGTAGAGGGACTGATGAACACTGAAGCTTTCTTT; CDR3 protein: CASSVEGLMNTEAFF
V gene: TRBV6-1; J gene: TRBJ2-6; clone size: .; D gene: .; CDR3 DNA: TGTGCCAGCTGTGGTGGCCTTACGTACTCTGGGGCCAACGTCCTGACTTTC; CDR3 protein: CASCGGLTYSGANVLTF
V gene: TRBV28; J gene: TRBJ1-2; clone size: .; D gene: .; CDR3 DNA: TGTGCCAGCAGTTTAAACACTAGTGGCTACACCTTC; CDR3 protein: CASSLNTSGYTF
V gene: TRBV7-4; J gene: TRBJ1-5; clone size: .; D gene: TRBD1; CDR3 DNA: TGTGCCAGCAGCTTAAAGGGTAGGGGGCACGGGAGCAATCAGCCCCAGCATTTT; CDR3 protein: CASSLKGRGHGSNQPQHF
V gene: TRBV5-4; J gene: TRBJ2-7; clone size: .; D gene: .; CDR3 DNA: TGTGCCAGCAGCTTGGAGTTGGGGAGGCACGAGCAGTACTTC; CDR3 protein: CASSLELGRHEQYF
V gene: TRBV30; J gene: TRBJ1-5; clone size: .; D gene: .; CDR3 DNA: TGTGCCTGGAGCGGACGGAACAGGGTCGGCAGTCAGCCCCAGCATTTT; CDR3 protein: CAWSGRNRVGSQPQHF
V gene: TRBV5-8; J gene: TRBJ1-5; clone size: few; D gene: .; CDR3 DNA: TGTGCCAGCAGCTACAAGACACATAGCAATCAGCCCCAGCATTTT; CDR3 protein: CASSYKTHSNQPQHF
V gene: TRBV7-8; J gene: TRBJ2-2; clone size: .; D gene: .; CDR3 DNA: TGTGCCAGCAGCTTTATGACAGGCCCAACGAACACCGGGGAGCTGTTTTTT; CDR3 protein: CASSFMTGPTNTGELFF
V gene: TRBV12-5; J gene: TRBJ2-7; clone size: .; D gene: TRBD2; CDR3 DNA: TGTGCTAGTGGTTGGGTGACTAGCGGGAGGGATCGGGAGCAGTACTTC; CDR3 protein: CASGWVTSGRDREQYF
V gene: TRBV14; J gene: TRBJ2-3; clone size: .; D gene: TRBD2; CDR3 DNA: TGTGCCAGCAGAAAAGAACCGGCGGGAGGGACAGATACGCAGTATTTT; CDR3 protein: CASRKEPAGGTDTQYF
V gene: TRBV9; J gene: TRBJ2-4; clone size: .; D gene: .; CDR3 DNA: TGTGCCAGCAGCGTAGGGGTTAGCGGCATTCAGTACTTC; CDR3 protein: CASSVGVSGIQYF
V gene: TRBV6-2/TRBV6-3; J gene: TRBJ1-2; clone size: .; D gene: .; CDR3 DNA: TGTGCCAGCAGTTACTCACAGGACTATGGCTACACCTTC; CDR3 protein: CASSYSQDYGYTF
V gene: TRBV27; J gene: TRBJ1-4; clone size: .; D gene: TRBD1; CDR3 DNA: TGTGCCAGCAGTCACCGCCCGGGACAGGGTAGTGAAAAACTGTTTTTT; CDR3 protein: CASSHRPGQGSEKLFF
V gene: TRBV7-3; J gene: TRBJ2-3; clone size: .; D gene: TRBD1; CDR3 DNA: TGTGCCAGCAACAGGGGGGCGAGCACAGATACGCAGTATTTT; CDR3 protein: CASNRGASTDTQYF
V gene: TRBV5-1; J gene: TRBJ1-6; clone size: .; D gene: TRBD1; CDR3 DNA: TGCGCCAGCAGCCCAAACGGACAGGGGAGTCATTCACCCCTCCACTTT; CDR3 protein: CASSPNGQGSHSPLHF
V gene: TRBV3-1/TRBV3-2; J gene: TRBJ1-2; clone size: .; D gene: .; CDR3 DNA: TGTGCCAGCAGCGCATCCGGGTACGGCTACACCTTC; CDR3 protein: CASSASGYGYTF
V gene: TRBV5-1; J gene: TRBJ2-2; clone size: few; D gene: .; CDR3 DNA: TGCGCCAGCAGCTTGGGGGAGATGGCTAAAAATCCCGGGGAGCTGTTTTTT; CDR3 protein: CASSLGEMAKNPGELFF
V gene: TRBV2; J gene: TRBJ2-1; clone size: .; D gene: TRBD2; CDR3 DNA: TGTGCCAGCAGTGGACTAGCGGGGGGGTATGAGCAGTTCTTC; CDR3 protein: CASSGLAGGYEQFF
V gene: TRBV7-2; J gene: TRBJ2-3; clone size: .; D gene: TRBD2; CDR3 DNA: TGTGCCAGCAGCTTAGGGCCGGGACTAGCAGATACGCAGTATTTT; CDR3 protein: CASSLGPGLADTQYF
V gene: TRBV4-3; J gene: TRBJ1-2; clone size: .; D gene: .; CDR3 DNA: TGCGCCAGCAGCCAGTTAGCGCAGGGGAAGGTTAATGGCTACACCTTC; CDR3 protein: CASSQLAQGKVNGYTF
V gene: TRBV4-1; J gene: TRBJ2-3; clone size: .; D gene: .; CDR3 DNA: TGCGCCAGCAGCCAAGATCTTTATACCAGTAACACAGATACGCAGTATTTT; CDR3 protein: CASSQDLYTSNTDTQYF
V gene: TRBV7-7; J gene: TRBJ2-2; clone size: .; D gene: .; CDR3 DNA: TGTGCCAGCAGCTTAGACAGGGCCACCGGGGAGCTGTTTTTT; CDR3 protein: CASSLDRATGELFF
V gene: TRBV25-1; J gene: TRBJ2-1; clone size: .; D gene: TRBD1; CDR3 DNA: TGTGCCAGCAGTTCTACCGGGACAGGGGGTAATGAGCAGTTCTTC; CDR3 protein: CASSSTGTGGNEQFF
V gene: TRBV24-1; J gene: TRBJ1-4; clone size: .; D gene: .; CDR3 DNA: TGTGCCACCAGTGATAACTCCTATGAAAAACTGTTTTTT; CDR3 protein: CATSDNSYEKLFF
V gene: TRBV5-6; J gene: TRBJ2-2; clone size: .; D gene: .; CDR3 DNA: TGTGCCAGCAGCTTGGTCCCCAACGGGGAGCTGTTTTTT; CDR3 protein: CASSLVPNGELFF
V gene: TRBV7-2; J gene: TRBJ2-1; clone size: .; D gene: .; CDR3 DNA: TGTGCCAGCAGCTCCAGGCGTAGCTCCTACAATGAGCAGTTCTTC; CDR3 protein: CASSSRRSSYNEQFF
V gene: TRBV7-2; J gene: TRBJ1-1; clone size: .; D gene: .; CDR3 DNA: TGTGCCAGCAGCTATGACAGGAACACTGAAGCTTTCTTT; CDR3 protein: CASSYDRNTEAFF